These 9 T cell receptor beta chains originate from one sample sequenced in a study of CD8+CD57+ T cells in acquired aplastic anemia. The patients chosen for sequencing had shown expansion of CD8+CD57+ cells (detected by flow cytometry). Investigators profiled TCR beta VDJ and CDR3 from genomic DNA template. TCRdb reanalysed the reads using MiXCR and keeps one entry per CDR3 protein. Of a few hundred thousand distinct CDR3 sequences in the sample, roughly 34% were seen once. Sequencing was done on a sample of sorted CD4+, CD8+, or CD8+CD57+ T cells (not recorded which) from PBMCs. Receptors originate from a human donor with aplastic anemia.

This clonotype was seen many times. The DNA of the CDR3 is TGTGCCAGCAGCGTGACGTTGGAGGCTGAAGCTTTCTTT. It yields the protein CASSVTLEAEAFF. The chain joins TRBV7-8 to TRBJ1-1; no clear D. The V end lost 5 bases, the J end lost 6 bases, and 13 bases lay between the germline ends. Germline lookup yields CDR1 SGHVS and CDR2 FQNEAQ. There are 13 residues in the CDR3. The variable domain in full, with the rest retrieved from reference TRBV7-8 and TRBJ1-1, is GAGVSQSPRYKVAKRGQDVALRCDPISGHVSLFWYQQALGQGPEFLTYFQNEAQLDKSGLPSDRFFAERPEGSVSTLKIQRTQQEDSAVYLCASSVTLEAEAFFGQGTRLTVV.

Note on this clonotype: The junction departs from the called germline gene at one end, perhaps through a read error. The chain links TRBV7-9 to TRBJ1-1, with 11 positions matching TRBD1. This CDR3 comprises 15 residues. Germline V gene sequence: CDR1 SEHNR, CDR2 FQNEAQ (reference sequence). The CDR3 region has the DNA TGTGCCAGCAGCTCACGGACAGGGGGCTACACTGGAGCTTTCTTT. The encoded protein is CASSSRTGGYTGAFF.

Details on this clonotype: At one end, the junction sequence differs from germline, possibly due to a read error. The chain links TRBV2 to TRBJ1-1, with 7 nucleotides matching TRBD1. The CDR3 totals 17 residues. Per the germline V gene, CDR1 is SNHLY and CDR2 is FYNNEI. CDR3 sequence reads: CASSDGGQKFMNAEAFF. DNA for the CDR3: TGTGCCAGCAGTGATGGGGGACAGAAGTTTATGAACGCTGAAGCTTTCTTT.

This chain uses TRBV7-6 with TRBJ1-3; no definite D call. The germline V and J ends were trimmed by 2 bases and 5 bases, with 7 bases remaining between them. Germline lookup yields CDR1 SGHVS and CDR2 FNYEAQ. The CDR3 loop spans 13 amino acids. CDR3 loop: CASSLSTRNTIYF. CDR3 nucleotide sequence: TGTGCCAGCAGCTTATCTACTCGAAACACCATATATTTT.

At least ten counts were recorded for this clonotype. This chain uses TRBV15 with TRBJ1-5, with unresolved D. Germline loops: CDR1 LNHNV, CDR2 YYDKDF (reference sequence). CDR3 length equals 14 residues. Trimming removed 5 bases from V and 0 bases from J, with 8 bases in between. CDR3 bases: TGTGCCACCAGCTTCTCTTATAGCAATCAGCCCCAGCATTTT. It specifies CATSFSYSNQPQHF.

The sample holds many counts of this clonotype. J is TRBJ2-1 and V is TRBV10-1; TRBD1 agrees at 9 bases. V lost 6 bases, J lost 3 bases, and 6 bases stayed unmatched. The germline V gene has CDR1 WNHNN and CDR2 SYGVQD (reference sequence). This CDR3 contains 15 residues. The CDR3 here is CASSPAGQGYNEQFF. CDR3 nucleotides: TGCGCCAGCAGCCCAGCGGGACAGGGCTACAATGAGCAGTTCTTC.

This clonotype was counted at least ten times. This chain uses TRBV19 with TRBJ1-5; D is unresolved. Germline V gene sequence: CDR1 LNHDA, CDR2 SQIVND (reference sequence). The CDR3 is 13 residues long. V was cut by 5 bases and J by 7 bases, with 12 bases left in between. CDR3 DNA sequence: TGTGCCAGTAGTTCTAGGTCGAGGCAGCCCCAGCATTTT. Its protein is CASSSRSRQPQHF.

This clonotype was counted ten times or more. This rearrangement joins TRBV15 to TRBJ2-1; possible D gene TRBD2, 7 bases. Deletions cut 1 base from V and 9 bases from J, with 13 bases between. Germline V lookup: CDR1 LNHNV, CDR2 YYDKDF (reference sequence). CDR3 length equals 14 residues. The CDR3 sequence is CATSRGRGAGEQFF. CDR3 sequence (DNA): TGTGCCACCAGCAGAGGACGGGGGGCTGGTGAGCAGTTCTTC.

The chain couples TRBV6-5 to TRBJ2-5; D gene uncertain. The CDR3 loop spans 14 amino acids. Germline V CDR1 and CDR2: MNHEY, SVGAGI. The V end was cut by 0 bases, the J end by 5 bases, with 10 bases between. This CDR3 reads CASSYSMVGETQYF. The DNA of the CDR3 is TGTGCCAGCAGTTACTCGATGGTTGGGGAGACCCAGTACTTC.